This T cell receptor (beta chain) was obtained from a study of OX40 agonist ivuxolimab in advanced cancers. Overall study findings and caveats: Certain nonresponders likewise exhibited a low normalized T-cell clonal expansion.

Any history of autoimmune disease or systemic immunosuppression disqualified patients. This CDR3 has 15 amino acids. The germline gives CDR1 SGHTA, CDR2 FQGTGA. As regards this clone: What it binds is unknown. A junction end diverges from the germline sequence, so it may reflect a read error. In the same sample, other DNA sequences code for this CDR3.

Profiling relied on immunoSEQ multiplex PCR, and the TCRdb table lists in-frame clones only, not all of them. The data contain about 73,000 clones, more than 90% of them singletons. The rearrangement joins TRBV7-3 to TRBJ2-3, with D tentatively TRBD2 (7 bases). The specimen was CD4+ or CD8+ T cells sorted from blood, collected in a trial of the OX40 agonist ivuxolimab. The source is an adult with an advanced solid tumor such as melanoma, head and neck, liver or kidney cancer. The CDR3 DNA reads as TGCGCCAGCAGCCCTGGGGGGGGGCCGACAGATACGCAGTATTTT. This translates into CASSPGGGPTDTQYF.